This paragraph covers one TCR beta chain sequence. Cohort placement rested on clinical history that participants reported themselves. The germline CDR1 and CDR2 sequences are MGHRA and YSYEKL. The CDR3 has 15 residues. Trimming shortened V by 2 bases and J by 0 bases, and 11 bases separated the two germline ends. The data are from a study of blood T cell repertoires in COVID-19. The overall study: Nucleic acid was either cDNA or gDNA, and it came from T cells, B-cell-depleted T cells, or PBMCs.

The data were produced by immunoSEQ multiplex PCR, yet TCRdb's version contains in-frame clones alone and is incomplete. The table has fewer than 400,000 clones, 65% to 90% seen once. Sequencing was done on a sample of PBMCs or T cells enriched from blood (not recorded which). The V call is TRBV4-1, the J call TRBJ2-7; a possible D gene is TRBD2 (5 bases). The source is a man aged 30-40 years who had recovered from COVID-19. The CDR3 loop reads CASSQMDSSSYEQYF. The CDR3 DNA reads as TGCGCCAGCAGCCAAATGGACTCGAGCTCCTACGAGCAGTACTTC.